A few counts support the clone carrying this T cell receptor beta chain. What it recognizes is unknown. MiXCR, applied by TCRdb to the 5' RACE reads, yields one record per CDR3 protein. The repertoire consists of roughly 190,000 distinct CDR3 sequences, with 15% to 20% occurring once and the leading ten covering approximately 2.4%. This specimen belongs to a study of T-cell memory formation after mild COVID-19. Study context: TCR clusters were largely donor specific. Study-wide findings and caveats: CD4+ bias marked clones expanding day 15 to 37, unlike balanced contracting clones. The appearance of some responding clones in pre-infection memory suggested that cross-reactive memory joined. Chiefly within CM and EM were the contracting CD4+ clones; CD8+ ones were within EMRA.

CDR1 and CDR2 from the germline V gene are KGHDR and SFDVKD. Trimming took 4 bases from V and 13 from J, leaving 19 bases between them. This CDR3 comprises 14 residues. This receptor was identified in an adult woman who had mild COVID-19 (a few samples of this study predate the infection). Cell type and time point are not known. The sample comprised PBMCs or a T cell subset sorted from them (not recorded which). The V and J genes are TRBV24-1 and TRBJ2-1; possible D gene TRBD2, 6 bases. The CDR3 region is CATSDPRVGLKQFF. The CDR3, as DNA: TGTGCCACCAGTGACCCGAGGGTGGGACTGAAACAGTTCTTC.